This T cell receptor beta chain derives from a study of beta chain features in type 1 diabetes. Study-level points and caveats: Shorter templates may be favored by PCR, equally so in patients and controls. The study found moderately but significantly shorter TCRB CDR3s in all four CD4+ subsets of Type 1 diabetes patients. The naive, central memory and Treg TCRB repertoires of patients appeared to be more similar to one another than those of healthy donors.

Per the germline V gene, CDR1 is LNHNV and CDR2 is YYDKDF (reference sequence). The CDR3 spans 17 residues. J was trimmed by 5 bases and V by 3 bases; bases with no gene match: 6. Purity exceeded 98% in all sorted populations. This clone was counted only a few times. No antigen is known for it. Every bit of the isolated RNA underwent reverse transcription, so sequencing read expressed TCRB transcripts. The table came from immunoSEQ multiplex PCR; TCRdb's copy has only in-frame clones and leaves some out. The repertoire holds hundreds of thousands of clones, with roughly 31% as singletons. The chain recombines TRBV15 with TRBJ2-5; 16 nucleotides align to TRBD2. Sequenced: naive CD4+ T cells from blood. This receptor was obtained from a man younger than 30 in good health. CDR3 bases: TGTGCCACCAGCAGGGGACTAGCGGGAGGGCCGAGGGAGACCCAGTACTTC. Its translation: CATSRGLAGGPRETQYF.